A selection of T cell receptor beta chains follows, all from one sample in a study of blood T cells in healthy people across ages. TCRdb re-derived calls from the 5' RACE reads in MiXCR, one entry per CDR3 protein. The sample includes about 640,000 distinct CDR3 sequences, roughly 53% of them seen just once. Sample: blood. Receptors originate from a man in his 60s in good health. CDR3s include the opening cysteine and the closing phenylalanine or tryptophan. Each record gives: V gene, D gene, J gene, clone size, CDR3 DNA, CDR3 protein. A D gene is named only where the DNA matches it firmly. Rows give clone size only sometimes, using once, few, many, or a class for an expanded clone.

>TRBV4-3|TRBD2|TRBJ2-1|.
TGCGCCAGCAGCCCCAAAACGGGACTAGCGGACAATGAGCAGTTCTTC
CASSPKTGLADNEQFF
>TRBV11-2|.|TRBJ2-5|few
TGTGCCAGCAGCTACCACTACAGGATACAGCAAGAGACCCAGTACTTC
CASSYHYRIQQETQYF
>TRBV10-3|TRBD1|TRBJ1-6|few
TGTGCCTCGACAGGGGATTATAGTTCACCCCTCCACTTT
CASTGDYSSPLHF
>TRBV6-1|.|TRBJ2-7|.
TGTGCCAGCAGTGAGAACAAGGGGTACTACGAGCAGTACTTC
CASSENKGYYEQYF
>TRBV20-1|TRBD2|TRBJ2-5|.
TGCAGTGCTGGCGGGGGGAGCCAAGAGACCCAGTACTTC
CSAGGGSQETQYF
>TRBV4-2|TRBD2|TRBJ2-3|once
TGTGCCAGCAGCCATGATAGCGGGGGGGCGGTAGGTACGCAGTATTTT
CASSHDSGGAVGTQYF
>TRBV9|TRBD1|TRBJ1-2|.
TGTGCCAGCAGCGAAGGACAGGGGAATGGCTGCACCTTC
CASSEGQGNGCTF
>TRBV12-3/TRBV12-4|TRBD1|TRBJ2-5|many
TGTGCCAGCAGGCGGACAGGGGAAGAGACCCAGTACTTC
CASRRTGEETQYF
>TRBV20-1|.|TRBJ2-5|few
TGCAGTGCTGGACCTGGCAGCCAAGAGACCCAGTACTTC
CSAGPGSQETQYF
>TRBV9|TRBD1|TRBJ2-1|.
TGTGCCAGCAGCCCCAGGGACAGGGGACGCAATGAGCAGTTCTTC
CASSPRDRGRNEQFF
>TRBV3-1|.|TRBJ2-5|.
TGTGCCAGCAGCCAAGATACTGCCCAAGAGACCCAGTACTTC
CASSQDTAQETQYF
>TRBV20-1|TRBD2|TRBJ2-1|.
TGCAGTGCCCCTCGGCGGGGGGGCTACAATGAGCAGTTCTTC
CSAPRRGGYNEQFF
>TRBV6-5|.|TRBJ1-6|once
TGTGCCAGCAGTTACGACCCCCGGACGTGGAATTCACCCCTCCACTTT
CASSYDPRTWNSPLHF
>TRBV29-1|TRBD1|TRBJ2-2|few
TGCAGCGTTCAGAGAAGGACAGGTGACACCGGGGAGCTGTTTTTT
CSVQRRTGDTGELFF
>TRBV9|.|TRBJ2-5|few
TGTGCCAGCAGCGCCGAGATGGAGACCCAGTACTTC
CASSAEMETQYF
>TRBV12-3/TRBV12-4|.|TRBJ1-2|.
TGTGCCAGCAGTTTAGGACCACAGACTAACTATGGCTACACCTTC
CASSLGPQTNYGYTF
>TRBV6-5|.|TRBJ2-3|.
TGTGCCAGCAGTTACGGTTGGGGGGACACAGATACGCAGTATTTT
CASSYGWGDTDTQYF
>TRBV7-8|TRBD2|TRBJ2-7|.
TGTGCCAGCAGCCTCGGGACTAGCGGGGGCATCCAGTACTTC
CASSLGTSGGIQYF
>TRBV7-2|TRBD1|TRBJ2-1|once
TGTGCCAGCAGCATAGTTGGGACAGGGTACAATGAGCAGTTCTTC
CASSIVGTGYNEQFF
>TRBV20-1|.|TRBJ2-2|once
TGCAGTGCTTCGGAAGGGGGGGCCGCCACCGGGGAGCTGTTTTTT
CSASEGGAATGELFF
>TRBV6-1|TRBD1|TRBJ2-1|few
TGTGCCAGCAGCCGGGACAGGGTTGGCAATGAGCAGTTCTTC
CASSRDRVGNEQFF
>TRBV10-3|TRBD2|TRBJ2-7|.
TGTGCCACCCTTCGGGGGGAGAGCGAGCAGTACTTC
CATLRGESEQYF
>TRBV4-2|TRBD2|TRBJ2-7|few
TGTGCCAGCAGCCAAGATCGAGCTAGCGGAACCTACGAGCAGTACTTC
CASSQDRASGTYEQYF
>TRBV5-1|.|TRBJ2-1|.
TGCGCCAGCAGCTTGGCCGGTAGGTTGGATAAGTTCTTC
CASSLAGRLDKFF
>TRBV6-5|.|TRBJ2-7|.
TGTGCCAGCAGTGACGAAGGGAACCACGAGCAGTACTTC
CASSDEGNHEQYF
>TRBV4-1|.|TRBJ2-2|.
TGCGCCAGCAGCCAAGTTAGTGGAGGGAACACCGGGGAGCTGTTTTTT
CASSQVSGGNTGELFF
>TRBV27|TRBD2|TRBJ2-5|.
TGTGCCAGCAGTCGGACTAGCGGGGGGGGCTGGGAGACCCAGTACTTC
CASSRTSGGGWETQYF
>TRBV6-6|.|TRBJ1-2|.
TGTGCCAGCAGGCCCCCGAAACAAGCTAACTATGGCTACACCTTC
CASRPPKQANYGYTF
>TRBV12-3/TRBV12-4|.|TRBJ2-3|.
TGTGCCAGCAGTTTTGGGGTAGTACCAGATACGGAGTATTTT
CASSFGVVPDTEYF
>TRBV20-1|.|TRBJ2-1|few
TGCAGTGCTAGCCGGGACCCCGGGTCAAGCAATGAGCAGTTCTTC
CSASRDPGSSNEQFF
>TRBV20-1|.|TRBJ1-2|.
TGCAGTGCTAGAGATCCGGTTGGGGGATGGGACTATGGCTACACCTTC
CSARDPVGGWDYGYTF
>TRBV20-1|TRBD1|TRBJ2-1|.
TGCAGTGCTATCGACAGGGACGATGAGCAGTTCTTC
CSAIDRDDEQFF
>TRBV4-1|TRBD2|TRBJ2-2|.
TGCGCCAGCAGCCAACCAGCGGGGGGATGGACCGGGGAGCTGTTTTTT
CASSQPAGGWTGELFF
>TRBV28|TRBD2|TRBJ2-1|many
TGTGCCAGCAGCATACTAGCGGGGGATCTCGAGCAGTTCTTC
CASSILAGDLEQFF
>TRBV29-1|TRBD1|TRBJ2-1|once
TGCAGCGTTGAACAGGGACAGGGGAGCGGGAATGAGCAGTTCTTC
CSVEQGQGSGNEQFF
>TRBV5-1|.|TRBJ2-3|.
TGCGCCAGCAGCTGGCAGAGTAGCACAGATACGCAGTATTTT
CASSWQSSTDTQYF
>TRBV3-1|.|TRBJ2-7|.
TGTGCCAGCACCCTGGGAGGGGGGGCCGGCTACAATGAGCAGTACTTC
CASTLGGGAGYNEQYF
>TRBV5-8|.|TRBJ1-6|.
TGTGCCAGCAGCCCGGGACGGACTTCGAGCTCCTATAATTCACCCCTCCACTTT
CASSPGRTSSSYNSPLHF
>TRBV5-1|.|TRBJ2-1|.
TGCGCCAGCAGCTTGGACAGCTATGAGCAGTTCTTC
CASSLDSYEQFF
>TRBV21-1|.|TRBJ2-5|.
TGTGCCAGCAGACCTAGGACTAGCGGGGAGAGGGAGACCCAGTACTTC
CASRPRTSGERETQYF
>TRBV24-1|TRBD1|TRBJ1-5|.
TGTGCCACCAGCGCAGGGGGCCTGAATCAGCCCCAGCATTTT
CATSAGGLNQPQHF
>TRBV10-3|.|TRBJ2-1|few
TGTGCCATCAGTGAGTCGGCCAGGTCCCTACCCCCACCACGGTTCTTC
CAISESARSLPPPRFF
>TRBV24-1|.|TRBJ2-1|.
TGTACCACCAGTGATGATGGGGGGAATGAGCAGTTCTTC
CTTSDDGGNEQFF
>TRBV29-1|.|TRBJ2-1|many
TGCAGCGCCGGACTGACCCAGTTGAATGAGCAGTTCTTC
CSAGLTQLNEQFF
>TRBV2|TRBD1|TRBJ1-2|.
TGTGCCAGCAGGCAGGACAGGGACCTTGGCTACACCTTC
CASRQDRDLGYTF
>TRBV29-1|.|TRBJ1-2|many
TGCAGCGTTGAGCCCTACTACGGGGGCTACACCTTC
CSVEPYYGGYTF
>TRBV20-1|TRBD1|TRBJ1-2|.
TGCAGTGCTAGGTTGAGTGGTACCGGCAGGGGGTATTCGTACTATGGCTACACCTTC
CSARLSGTGRGYSYYGYTF
>TRBV3-1|.|TRBJ1-2|.
TGTGCCAGCGGAAAAAGGGGTCCCGACTATGGCTACACCTTC
CASGKRGPDYGYTF
>TRBV10-3|TRBD1|TRBJ1-2|.
TGTGCCATCAGGGGGGACAGTGAGTCCTATGGCTACACCTTC
CAIRGDSESYGYTF
>TRBV7-9|TRBD1|TRBJ2-6|.
TGTGCCGCCCCGGTGACAGGGGATGATGCTGGGGCCAACGTCCTGACTTTC
CAAPVTGDDAGANVLTF
>TRBV4-2|TRBD2|TRBJ2-3|.
TGTGCCAGCAGCCAGTCCCCCGGGACTAGCACTTTGGATACGCAGTATTTT
CASSQSPGTSTLDTQYF
>TRBV6-5|.|TRBJ2-7|.
TGTGCCAGCACAAAGCCAGGAATCTACGAGCAGTACTTC
CASTKPGIYEQYF